This is a list of T cell receptor beta chains from one sample in a study of blood T cell repertoires in COVID-19. Repertoires were generated with immunoSEQ multiplex PCR, while TCRdb's copy carries only in-frame clones and drops some. Of 200,000 to 250,000 clones in the sample, around 91% were seen once. Sequenced: PBMCs or T cells enriched from blood (not recorded which). The receptors shown here come from a woman between 18 and 29 years old in a cohort exposed to, infected with or recovered from COVID-19 (not recorded which). Both conserved end residues are part of each CDR3. The D gene is left open where the match is weak. For some rows the clone size is stated as once, few or many, or as a class when expanded; others skip it.

D gene	clone size	J gene	V gene	CDR3 DNA	CDR3 protein
TRBD2	.	TRBJ2-3	TRBV6-2/TRBV6-3	TGTGCCAGCAGCCCACGACGCCGGACTTCTAGCGGGACGGATACGCAGTATTTT	CASSPRRRTSSGTDTQYF
TRBD2	.	TRBJ2-1	TRBV10-3	TGTGCCATCAGTGATGGACTAGCGGGGGCGTACAATGAGCAGTTCTTC	CAISDGLAGAYNEQFF
.	.	TRBJ1-2	TRBV5-5	TGTGCCAGCAGCCCTTCGACGGGGGCTAACTATGGCTACACCTTC	CASSPSTGANYGYTF
.	once	TRBJ2-1	TRBV11-1	TGTGCCAGCAGCTTAGCATCCGGGACTGGGAGCAATGAGCAGTTCTTC	CASSLASGTGSNEQFF
TRBD2	few	TRBJ2-1	TRBV7-6	TGTGCCAGCAGCTTATCTAGCGGGGGTTACCATGAGCAGTTCTTC	CASSLSSGGYHEQFF
TRBD2	.	TRBJ2-3	TRBV10-3	TGTGCCATCAGTGAATTTCGACTAGCGGGAGAAGATACGCAGTATTTT	CAISEFRLAGEDTQYF
TRBD1	.	TRBJ2-1	TRBV5-1	TGCGCCAGCAGCCCGGGACAGGGGGCTTGGACTGAGCAGTTCTTC	CASSPGQGAWTEQFF
.	.	TRBJ1-3	TRBV5-1	TGCGCCAGCAGCCAGGGGTCTGGAAACACCATATATTTT	CASSQGSGNTIYF
TRBD2	once	TRBJ2-1	TRBV10-1	TGCGCCAGCAGTCCCGGACTAGCGGGCCCCAATGAGCAGTTCTTC	CASSPGLAGPNEQFF
.	few	TRBJ1-6	TRBV6-5	TGTGCCACCCGGGGAAGCTATAATTCACCCCTCCACTTT	CATRGSYNSPLHF
.	.	TRBJ1-2	TRBV28	TGTGCCACCGAGGGAGGGTCTCATGGCTACACCTTC	CATEGGSHGYTF